This T cell receptor beta chain was found in a study of post-analysis software for immune sequencing data. Study-wide results and limits: The study found TRBV5-6, TRBV5-1 and TRBV20-1 among about five TRBV segments more frequent in patients than controls.

Unique molecular identifiers were carried by the TCR beta cDNA libraries. Via MiXCR, TCRdb re-called the PCR reads, giving one row per CDR3 protein. The sample includes some 240,000 distinct CDR3 sequences, around 34% of them seen just once. CDR3 length: 15 residues. Trimming left V 0 bases short and J 0 bases short, with 8 bases between. In germline, CDR1 is SGHRS, CDR2 YFSETQ. The sample holds many counts of this clonotype. Its antigen is as yet unknown. The chain uses TRBV5-1 and TRBJ2-3; D remains ambiguous. Sequencing was done on a sample of blood. This TCR derives from a girl aged 5 to 17 with multiple sclerosis. The CDR3 sequence is CASSLDGGSTDTQYF. CDR3 nucleotides: TGCGCCAGCAGCTTGGACGGCGGTAGCACAGATACGCAGTATTTT.